This T cell receptor beta chain was retrieved from a study of shared clonotypes between healthy human individuals. Findings of the study overall: Shared clonotypes across all four donors exceeded non-shared ones in generation probability. The study's rarefaction showed incomplete sorted-subset sequencing despite large depth.

To note about this clone: Its target is not known.

Only in-frame clones appear in the TCRdb table, and some are missing; sequencing was by immunoSEQ multiplex PCR. The sample has approximately 2.5 million clones, more than 90% seen once. Germline assignment: CDR1 SNHLY and CDR2 FYNNEI. The V end was cut by 7 bases, the J end by 1 base, with 11 bases between. This CDR3 spans 13 amino acids. Donors were Caucasian adults residing in Nashville, Tennessee, USA. The sequence came from a young man in good health. This sequence joins TRBV2 and TRBJ2-7; perhaps TRBD2 as D (6 bases). The sequenced material came from naive CD4+ T cells sorted from blood. Stated subset: CD45RA+ positively selected. The CDR3 DNA reads as TGTGCCAGCAAACGGGACTCATCCTACGAGCAGTACTTC. Its translation: CASKRDSSYEQYF.